These 13 T cell receptor beta chains originate from one sample sequenced in a study of cytomegalovirus exposure and HLA in healthy donors. The PCR employed 60 Vbeta primers together with 13 Jbeta primers. Method: immunoSEQ multiplex PCR; TCRdb's copy keeps in-frame clones and lacks some. Of 100,000 or so clones listed, 50% to 70% were seen once; the top ten hold 3% to 4%. The sequenced sample consisted of PBMCs. These TCRs come from a young man in good health and CMV-seropositive.

The rearrangement joins TRBV6-5 to TRBJ2-6; tentatively, D is TRBD2 (5 bases). The CDR3 contains 16 residues. The V end was cut by 0 bases, the J end by 5 bases, with 11 bases between. The V gene's germline CDR1 is MNHEY and CDR2 SVGAGI. The CDR3 sequence is CASSYSGRGWANVLTF. In DNA form, the CDR3 reads TGTGCCAGCAGTTACTCCGGCCGAGGGTGGGCCAACGTCCTGACTTTC.

The chain has TRBV27 and TRBJ1-5; D not certain. The CDR3 length is 15 residues. Germline V gives CDR1 MNHEY, CDR2 SMNVEV (reference sequence). V shed 2 bases and J shed 0 bases, with 8 bases lying between them. CDR3 residues: CASSLLPDSNQPQHF. In nucleotides, the CDR3 is TGTGCCAGCAGTTTACTTCCAGATAGCAATCAGCCCCAGCATTTT.

The chain has TRBV5-8 and TRBJ2-3; TRBD1 aligns across 9 bases. The CDR3 spans 16 residues. The germline V gene encodes CDR1 SGHTS and CDR2 YDEGEE. V trimming: 1 base; J trimming: 3 bases; junction bases outside the gene matches: 6. The CDR3 sequence is CASSLIYRGPTDTQYF. CDR3 DNA: TGTGCCAGCAGCTTGATTTACAGGGGGCCGACAGATACGCAGTATTTT. Filled out from reference TRBV5-8 and TRBJ2-3, the complete variable domain reads EAGVTQSPTHLIKTRGQQATLRCSPISGHTSVYWYQQALGLGLQFLLWYDEGEERNRGNFPPRFSGRQFPNYSSELNVNALELEDSALYLCASSLIYRGPTDTQYFGPGTRLTVL.

The V call is TRBV5-6, the J call TRBJ1-2, with TRBD1 matching over 7 bases. The V and J ends lost 4 bases and 2 bases, in that order; junction bases with no gene match: 8. In germline, CDR1 is SGHDT, CDR2 YYEEEE. The CDR3 has 15 residues. In nucleotides, the CDR3 is TGTGCCAGCAGCAGAGGACAGGAGTACAACTATGGCTACACCTTC. Its protein is CASSRGQEYNYGYTF.

V usage is TRBV5-1 and J usage is TRBJ1-5, with D tentatively TRBD1 (5 bases). V was cut by 0 bases and J by 3 bases, with 10 bases left in between. The CDR3 length is 15 residues. Germline CDR1 reads SGHRS; CDR2 reads YFSETQ. The CDR3 protein is CASSLGDFANQPQHF. CDR3 nucleotide sequence: TGCGCCAGCAGCTTGGGGGACTTCGCCAATCAGCCCCAGCATTTT.

This chain connects TRBV6-5 to TRBJ1-2; 8 nucleotides align to TRBD1. CDR3 length equals 14 residues. Germline V lookup: CDR1 MNHEY, CDR2 SVGAGI. The J segment lost 10 bases and the V segment lost 2 bases, leaving 9 bases of the junction unmatched. The CDR3 DNA reads as TGTGCCAGCAGTTACCAAGGACAGGGACGAGTCTACACCTTC. Translation gives CASSYQGQGRVYTF.

As DNA, the CDR3 is TGTGCCACCATACATAACGGCTACACCTTC. It is translated as CATIHNGYTF. The V gene is TRBV6-5, the J gene TRBJ1-2; D is undetermined. The CDR3 sequence is 10 residues long. Trimming left V 10 bases short and J 8 bases short, with 11 bases between. Per the germline V gene, CDR1 is MNHEY and CDR2 is SVGAGI.

The chain's CDR3 is CASSVGPTGSYNEQFF. The CDR3 DNA is TGTGCCAGCAGCGTAGGACCTACAGGGTCCTACAATGAGCAGTTCTTC. V usage is TRBV9 and J usage is TRBJ2-1; possible D gene TRBD1, 6 bases. Germline assignment: CDR1 SGDLS and CDR2 YYNGEE. The CDR3 contains 16 residues. With 0 bases removed from V and 1 base from J, the gap between germline ends came to 11 bases.

This clone was counted between two and nine times. V and J are TRBV6-5 and TRBJ2-5; 15 nucleotides match TRBD2. After removal of 6 bases from V and 5 bases from J, the junction contained 1 base not matched to a gene. The CDR3 length is 14 residues. Germline CDR1 MNHEY, CDR2 SVGAGI. The chain's CDR3 is CASRGLAGGETQYF. CDR3 coding DNA: TGTGCCAGCAGGGGACTAGCGGGGGGCGAGACCCAGTACTTC.

The J gene is TRBJ2-7, the V gene TRBV4-1; 7 bases map to TRBD1. V lost 1 base and J lost 3; bases outside the gene matches: 3. CDR3 length: 14 residues. Germline V lookup: CDR1 MGHRA, CDR2 YSYEKL. CDR3: CASSQADRDYEQYF. The CDR3, as DNA: TGCGCCAGCAGCCAAGCTGACAGGGACTACGAGCAGTACTTC.

J is TRBJ2-5 and V is TRBV14; weak D call: TRBD1 (6 bases). V gave up 4 bases and J gave up 1 base, with 10 bases separating them. CDR1 is SGHDN, CDR2 FVKESK, per germline. This CDR3 comprises 14 residues. As DNA, the CDR3 is TGTGCCAGCAGCCTCCGGACAGCCCAAGAGACCCAGTACTTC. Its translation: CASSLRTAQETQYF.

The chain links TRBV7-9 to TRBJ1-5; the match to TRBD1 covers 8 bases. The germline V gene encodes CDR1 SEHNR and CDR2 FQNEAQ (reference sequence). The ends lost 2 bases at V and 6 bases at J; junction bases unmatched: 3. This CDR3 is built from 14 residues. CDR3 region: CASSLSGGPQPQHF. The CDR3 DNA reads as TGTGCCAGCAGCTTATCAGGGGGCCCTCAGCCCCAGCATTTT.

The chain links TRBV9 to TRBJ2-7; D ambiguous. Germline-derived CDR1 and CDR2 are SGDLS and YYNGEE. This CDR3 is built from 9 residues. The CDR3: CAHAYEQYF. The CDR3 coding sequence is TGTGCTCACGCGTACGAGCAGTACTTC.